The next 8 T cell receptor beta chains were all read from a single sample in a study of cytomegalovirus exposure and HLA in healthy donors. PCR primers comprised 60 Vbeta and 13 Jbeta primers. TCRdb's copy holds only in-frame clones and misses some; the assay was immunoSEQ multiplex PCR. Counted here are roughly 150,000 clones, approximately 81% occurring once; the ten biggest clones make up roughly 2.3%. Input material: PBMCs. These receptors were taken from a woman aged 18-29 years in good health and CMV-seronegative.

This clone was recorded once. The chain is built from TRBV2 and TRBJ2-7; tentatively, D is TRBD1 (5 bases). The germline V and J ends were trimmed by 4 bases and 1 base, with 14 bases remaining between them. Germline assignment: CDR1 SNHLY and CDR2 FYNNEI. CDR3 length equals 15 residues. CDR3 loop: CASSVDRGASYEQYF. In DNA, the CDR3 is TGTGCCAGCAGTGTAGACAGAGGTGCTTCCTACGAGCAGTACTTC. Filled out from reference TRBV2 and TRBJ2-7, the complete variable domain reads EPEVTQTPSHQVTQMGQEVILRCVPISNHLYFYWYRQILGQKVEFLVSFYNNEISEKSEIFDDQFSVERPDGSNFTLKIRSTKLEDSAMYFCASSVDRGASYEQYFGPGTRLTVT.

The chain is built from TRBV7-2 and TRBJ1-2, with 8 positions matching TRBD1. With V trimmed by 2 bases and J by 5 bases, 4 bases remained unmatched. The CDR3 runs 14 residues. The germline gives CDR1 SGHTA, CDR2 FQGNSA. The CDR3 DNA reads TGTGCCAGCAGCTTACCCAGGACAGGGTATGGCTACACCTTC. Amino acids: CASSLPRTGYGYTF.

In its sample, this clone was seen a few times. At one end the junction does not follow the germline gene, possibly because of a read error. The CDR3, as DNA: TGTGCCAGCAGGACGACAGGTTACCTTTATCTGTTC. It specifies CASRTTGYLYLF. This rearrangement joins TRBV2 to TRBJ2-7, with a tentative D call TRBD1 (6 bases). Per germline, CDR1 SNHLY and CDR2 FYNNEI. CDR3 size: 12 residues.

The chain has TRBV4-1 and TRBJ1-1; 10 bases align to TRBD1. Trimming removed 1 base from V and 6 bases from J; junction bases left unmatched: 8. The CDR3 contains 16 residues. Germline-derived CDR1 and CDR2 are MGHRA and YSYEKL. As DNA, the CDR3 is TGCGCCAGCAGCCAAGGGGTGGGGACAGGGGCGGCTGAAGCTTTCTTT. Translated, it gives CASSQGVGTGAAEAFF.

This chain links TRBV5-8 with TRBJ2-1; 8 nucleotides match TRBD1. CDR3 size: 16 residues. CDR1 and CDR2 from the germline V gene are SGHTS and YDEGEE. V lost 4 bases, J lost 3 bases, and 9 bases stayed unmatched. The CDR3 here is CASSPRQGPGYNEQFF. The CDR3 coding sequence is TGTGCCAGCAGCCCTCGACAGGGGCCGGGCTACAATGAGCAGTTCTTC. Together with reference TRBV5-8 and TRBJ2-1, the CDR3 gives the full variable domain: EAGVTQSPTHLIKTRGQQATLRCSPISGHTSVYWYQQALGLGLQFLLWYDEGEERNRGNFPPRFSGRQFPNYSSELNVNALELEDSALYLCASSPRQGPGYNEQFFGPGTRLTVL.

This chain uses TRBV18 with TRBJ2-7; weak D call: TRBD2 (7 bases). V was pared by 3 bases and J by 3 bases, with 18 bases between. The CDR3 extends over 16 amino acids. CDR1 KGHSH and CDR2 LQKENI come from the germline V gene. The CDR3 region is CASSPRARGGHYEQYF. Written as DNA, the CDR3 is TGTGCCAGCTCACCCCGAGCTAGGGGGGGGCACTACGAGCAGTACTTC.

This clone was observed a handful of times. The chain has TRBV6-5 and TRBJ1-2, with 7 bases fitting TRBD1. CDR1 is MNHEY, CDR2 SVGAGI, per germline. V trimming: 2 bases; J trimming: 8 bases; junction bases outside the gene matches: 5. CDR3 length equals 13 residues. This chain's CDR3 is CASSYGQGGGYTF. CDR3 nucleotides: TGTGCCAGCAGTTACGGGCAGGGGGGAGGCTACACCTTC.

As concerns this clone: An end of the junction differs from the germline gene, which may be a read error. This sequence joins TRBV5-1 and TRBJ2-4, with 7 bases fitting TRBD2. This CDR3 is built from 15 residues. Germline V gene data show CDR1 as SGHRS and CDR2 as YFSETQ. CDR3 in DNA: TGCGCCAGCAGCTTGGGCGGGAGTGGAGGAAACATTCAGTGCTTC. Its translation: CASSLGGSGGNIQCF.